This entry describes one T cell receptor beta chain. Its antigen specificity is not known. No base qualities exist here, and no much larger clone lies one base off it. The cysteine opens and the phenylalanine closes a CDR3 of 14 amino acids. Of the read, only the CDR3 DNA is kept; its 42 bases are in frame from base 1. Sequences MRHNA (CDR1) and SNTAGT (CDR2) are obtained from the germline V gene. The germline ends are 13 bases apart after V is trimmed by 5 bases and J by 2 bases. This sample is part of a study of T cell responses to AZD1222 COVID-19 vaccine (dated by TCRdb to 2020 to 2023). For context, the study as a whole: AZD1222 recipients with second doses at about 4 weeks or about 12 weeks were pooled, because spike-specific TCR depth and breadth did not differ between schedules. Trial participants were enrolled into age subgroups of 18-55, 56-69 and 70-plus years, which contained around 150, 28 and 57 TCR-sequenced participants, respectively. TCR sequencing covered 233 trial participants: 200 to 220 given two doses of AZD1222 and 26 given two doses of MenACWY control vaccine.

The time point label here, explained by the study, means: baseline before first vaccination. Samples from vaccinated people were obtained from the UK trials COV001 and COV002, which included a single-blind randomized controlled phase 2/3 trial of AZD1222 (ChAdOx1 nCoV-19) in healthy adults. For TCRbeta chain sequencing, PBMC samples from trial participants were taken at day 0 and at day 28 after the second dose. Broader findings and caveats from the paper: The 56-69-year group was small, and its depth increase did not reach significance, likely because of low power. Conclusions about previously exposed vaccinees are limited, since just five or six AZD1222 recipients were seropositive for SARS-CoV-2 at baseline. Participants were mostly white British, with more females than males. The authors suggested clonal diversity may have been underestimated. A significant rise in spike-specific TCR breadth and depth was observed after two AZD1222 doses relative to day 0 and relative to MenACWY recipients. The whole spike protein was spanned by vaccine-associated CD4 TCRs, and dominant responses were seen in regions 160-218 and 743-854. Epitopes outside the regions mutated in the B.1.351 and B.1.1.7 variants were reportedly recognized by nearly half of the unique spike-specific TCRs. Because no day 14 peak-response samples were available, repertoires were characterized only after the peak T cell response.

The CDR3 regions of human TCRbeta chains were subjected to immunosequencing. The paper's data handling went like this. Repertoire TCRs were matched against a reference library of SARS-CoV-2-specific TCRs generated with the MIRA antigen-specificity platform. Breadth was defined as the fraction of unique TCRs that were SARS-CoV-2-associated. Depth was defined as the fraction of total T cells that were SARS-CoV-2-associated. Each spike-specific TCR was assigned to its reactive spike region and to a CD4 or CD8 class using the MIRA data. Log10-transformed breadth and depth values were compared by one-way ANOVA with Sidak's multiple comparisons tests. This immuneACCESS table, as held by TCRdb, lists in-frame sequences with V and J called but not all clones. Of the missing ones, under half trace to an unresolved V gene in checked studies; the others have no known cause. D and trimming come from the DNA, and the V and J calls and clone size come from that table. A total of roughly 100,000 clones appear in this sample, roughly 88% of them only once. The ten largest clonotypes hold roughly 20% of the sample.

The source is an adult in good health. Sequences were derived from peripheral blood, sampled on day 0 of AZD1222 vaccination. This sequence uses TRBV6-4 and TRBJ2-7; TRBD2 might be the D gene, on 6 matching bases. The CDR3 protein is CASSLHSGPYEQYF. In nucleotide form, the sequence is TGTGCCAGCAGTTTACATAGCGGACCCTACGAGCAGTACTTC.